A selection of T cell receptor beta chains follows, all from one sample in a study of vaccination effects on CD4 cells after COVID-19. Assay: immunoSEQ multiplex PCR; the TCRdb copy retains only in-frame clones and omits some. Among 37,000 or so clones listed, about 62% were seen once. Antigen specificity for these receptors is unknown. Here the sequenced sample was CD4+ T cells from PBMCs cultured without peptide, taken after COVID-19 vaccination. The receptors here all came from a human donor who received a COVID-19 vaccine. Each CDR3 is given with its conserved first and last residue. The D gene is left open where the match is weak. Clone size is given for some rows only: seen once, a few or many times, or a class if the clone is expanded.

clone_size d_call j_call v_call cdr3_aa cdr3_nt
- TRBD1 TRBJ1-5 TRBV4-1 CASSPSEQGGQPQHF TGCGCCAGCAGCCCCTCCGAACAGGGGGGACAGCCCCAGCATTTT
- - TRBJ1-4 TRBV29-1 CSVDGGATNEKLFF TGCAGCGTGGATGGGGGCGCAACTAATGAAAAACTGTTTTTT
- - TRBJ1-1 TRBV7-9 CASSLVMSGATEAFF TGTGCCAGCAGCTTAGTAATGTCAGGGGCCACTGAAGCTTTCTTT
few TRBD2 TRBJ2-1 TRBV18 CASSPGLASTKQFF TGTGCCAGCTCACCGGGACTAGCGAGCACTAAACAGTTCTTC
few - TRBJ2-7 TRBV12-3/TRBV12-4 CASSIQVYEQYF TGTGCCAGCAGTATACAGGTATACGAGCAGTACTTC
few - TRBJ1-5 TRBV5-1 CASSRDSNQPQHF TGCGCCAGCAGTCGCGATAGCAATCAGCCCCAGCATTTT
- - TRBJ1-1 TRBV6-1 CASSEVSRTPEAFF TGTGCCAGCAGTGAAGTGAGCAGAACCCCTGAAGCTTTCTTT
few - TRBJ1-2 TRBV3-1/TRBV3-2 CASSQTRTRYYGYTF TGTGCCAGCAGCCAAACAAGGACTAGATACTATGGCTACACCTTC
- - TRBJ2-6 TRBV5-1 CASSFSSGANVLTF TGCGCCAGCAGCTTCAGCTCTGGGGCCAACGTCCTGACTTTC
medium-sized - TRBJ1-3 TRBV20-1 CSASPRGLAGNTIYF TGCAGTGCTAGTCCCAGGGGTTTGGCTGGAAACACCATATATTTT